Below, 2 T cell receptor beta chains from the same sample are listed, as sequenced in a study of cytomegalovirus exposure and HLA in healthy donors. PCR involved 60 Vbeta and 13 Jbeta primers. The protocol was immunoSEQ multiplex PCR, while the TCRdb copy is restricted to in-frame clones and leaves out a portion. Counted here are some 140,000 clones, over 75% occurring once; the ten biggest clones make up approximately 5.6%. The sample comprised PBMCs. These receptors originate from a woman in her thirties or forties in good health and CMV-seropositive.

This clone was counted ten times or more. The rearrangement uses TRBV7-3 and TRBJ2-7; 8 positions match TRBD2. The germline CDR1 and CDR2 sequences are SGHTA and FQGTGA. The ends lost 2 bases at V and 6 bases at J; junction bases unmatched: 9. The CDR3 is 15 residues long. Here the CDR3 reads CASSLVSSGTAEQYF. As DNA, the CDR3 is TGTGCCAGCAGCTTAGTGAGTAGCGGGACCGCCGAGCAGTACTTC.

The chain recombines TRBV4-1 with TRBJ2-1, with no clear D. The V gene's germline CDR1 is MGHRA and CDR2 YSYEKL. V lost 1 base to trimming and J lost 0 bases, with 7 bases between them. The CDR3 sequence is 15 residues long. This CDR3 reads CASSQVPNSYNEQFF. The CDR3 nucleotides read TGCGCCAGCAGCCAAGTCCCCAACTCCTACAATGAGCAGTTCTTC.